One sample yielded the 14 T cell receptor beta chains listed below, sequenced in a study of blood T cell repertoires in COVID-19. Using immunoSEQ multiplex PCR, the repertoire was profiled, and TCRdb retains in-frame clones only, with some absent. The sample consists of around 100,000 clones, about three quarters of them appearing once. Sequenced material: peripheral blood. These receptors came from an elderly man with acute or convalescent COVID-19.

The CDR3 loop reads CASSSGLAWSYEQYF. Written as DNA, the CDR3 is TGTGCCAGCAGCTCAGGACTAGCATGGTCCTACGAGCAGTACTTC. V usage is TRBV7-9 and J usage is TRBJ2-7; the match to TRBD2 covers 8 bases. CDR1 is SEHNR and CDR2 is FQNEAQ in the germline V gene (reference sequence). The CDR3 covers 15 residues. V trimming: 4 bases; J trimming: 1 base; junction bases outside the gene matches: 6.

The chain carries TRBV19 and TRBJ2-2; the D gene is possibly TRBD1 (6 bases). The CDR3 totals 15 residues. Trimming left V 4 bases short and J 4 bases short, with 13 bases between. The germline V gene has CDR1 LNHDA and CDR2 SQIVND (reference sequence). The DNA for the CDR3 is TGTGCCAGTAGTACACCGGGACAAGTCACCGGGGAGCTGTTTTTT. This sequence encodes CASSTPGQVTGELFF.

The V and J genes are TRBV5-4 and TRBJ2-5; TRBD2 agrees at 8 bases. Germline CDR1 reads SGHNT; CDR2 reads YYREEE (reference sequence). J was trimmed by 2 bases and V by 4 bases; bases with no gene match: 10. This CDR3 is built from 16 residues. CDR3 nucleotides: TGTGCCAGCAGCCCGCGCTCGGGGGGGTCACAAGAGACCCAGTACTTC. Residues: CASSPRSGGSQETQYF.

The chain employs TRBV6-5 and TRBJ2-5; D unclear. Trimming took 8 bases from V and 5 from J, leaving 15 bases between them. Germline V gives CDR1 MNHEY, CDR2 SVGAGI. The CDR3 length is 13 residues. The CDR3 spells CASAMTQRETQYF. The CDR3, as DNA: TGTGCCAGCGCAATGACTCAAAGGGAGACCCAGTACTTC.

V gene TRBV19 combines with J gene TRBJ1-5; 7 bases are a match to TRBD1. The CDR3 runs to 13 residues. Trimming cost V 4 bases and J 4 bases; bases outside gene matches: 1. CDR1 LNHDA and CDR2 SQIVND come from the germline V gene (reference sequence). CDR3 sequence reads: CASSRDSNQPQHF. The CDR3 DNA reads as TGTGCCAGTAGTAGGGACAGTAATCAGCCCCAGCATTTT.

The chain joins TRBV7-8 to TRBJ2-5; 10 bases fit TRBD2. The germline CDR1 and CDR2 sequences are SGHVS and FQNEAQ. V shed 1 base, J shed 5 bases, and the junction held 10 bases outside the gene matches. The CDR3 is made up of 17 amino acids. DNA of the CDR3: TGTGCCAGCAGCTTAGGTCTCAGCGGGAGGGCCGTGGAGACCCAGTACTTC. Encoded protein: CASSLGLSGRAVETQYF.

This clone occurred many times. This chain links TRBV6-2 or TRBV6-3 with TRBJ1-1; TRBD1 aligns across 8 bases. Germline trimming cut 2 bases from V and 0 bases from J; bases unmatched to any gene: 5. The CDR3 sequence is 16 residues long. Per the germline V gene, CDR1 is MNHEY and CDR2 is SVGEGT. DNA of the CDR3: TGTGCCAGCAGTTACCTCAAGGGACAGGTGAACACTGAAGCTTTCTTT. This encodes CASSYLKGQVNTEAFF.

V usage is TRBV14 and J usage is TRBJ2-3; D perhaps matches TRBD1 (6 bases). Germline assignment: CDR1 SGHDN and CDR2 FVKESK. Between the trimmed V and J ends, which lost 4 bases and 1 base, there was a span of 12 bases. This CDR3 is built from 15 residues. The CDR3 DNA follows: TGTGCCAGCAGCCCGCTACGACAGGGCACAGATACGCAGTATTTT. Its translation: CASSPLRQGTDTQYF.

The rearrangement joins TRBV18 to TRBJ1-2, with D perhaps matching TRBD1 (5 bases). V dropped 5 bases and J dropped 2 bases, with 9 bases sitting between them. CDR1 and CDR2 (germline): KGHSH, LQKENI. This CDR3 comprises 13 residues. CDR3 in DNA: TGTGCCAGCTCAGAGGCAGGGAACTATGGCTACACCTTC. It encodes CASSEAGNYGYTF.

The rearrangement uses TRBV5-1 and TRBJ2-3; 8 bases align to TRBD2. This CDR3 comprises 13 residues. The J segment lost 7 bases and the V segment lost 2 bases, leaving 3 bases of the junction unmatched. Per germline, CDR1 SGHRS and CDR2 YFSETQ. The DNA of the CDR3 is TGCGCCAGCAGCTTAAGCGGGAGTAATACGCAGTATTTT. Translation: CASSLSGSNTQYF.

This sequence joins TRBV6-2 or TRBV6-3 and TRBJ2-3; 7 nucleotides match TRBD1. The CDR3 length is 16 residues. Trimming cost V 5 bases and J 0 bases; bases outside gene matches: 8. Per germline, CDR1 MNHEY and CDR2 SVGEGT. The CDR3 loop is CASSPTWDSSTDTQYF. In DNA, the CDR3 is TGTGCCAGCAGTCCGACCTGGGACAGTAGCACAGATACGCAGTATTTT.

This sequence joins TRBV4-1 and TRBJ1-1, with a tentative D call TRBD1 (5 bases). V shed 3 bases and J shed 0 bases, with 11 bases lying between them. CDR1 and CDR2 (germline): MGHRA, YSYEKL. The CDR3 sequence is 15 residues long. For the CDR3, the DNA is TGCGCCAGCAGCCAGACAGTTTTGATGAACACTGAAGCTTTCTTT. Translation: CASSQTVLMNTEAFF.

V gene TRBV6-5 combines with J gene TRBJ2-2; a possible D gene is TRBD1 (6 bases). The V gene lost 5 bases and the J gene lost 4 bases, with 11 bases spanning the gap. Per germline, CDR1 MNHEY and CDR2 SVGAGI. This CDR3 spans 14 amino acids. The CDR3 here is CASSLQGTTGELFF. The CDR3 DNA follows: TGTGCCAGCAGTCTACAGGGAACCACCGGGGAGCTGTTTTTT.

The chain recombines TRBV15 with TRBJ1-5; D gene unclear. CDR3 length: 15 amino acids. Germline V gives CDR1 LNHNV, CDR2 YYDKDF (reference sequence). V lost 5 bases to trimming and J lost 0 bases, with 11 bases between them. The CDR3: CATSSITYSNQPQHF. Written as DNA, the CDR3 is TGTGCCACCAGCTCTATAACTTATAGCAATCAGCCCCAGCATTTT.